A selection of T cell receptor beta chains follows, all from one sample in a study of T-cell memory formation after mild COVID-19. TCRdb analysed the 5' RACE reads with MiXCR anew, one entry per CDR3 protein. Among 270,000 or so distinct CDR3 sequences listed, about a sixth were seen once. Sample: PBMCs or a T cell subset sorted from them (not recorded which). The receptors come from a man between 18 and 29 years old who had mild COVID-19 (a few samples of this study predate the infection). Cell type and time point are not known. CDR3s include the opening cysteine and the closing phenylalanine or tryptophan. The D gene is left open where the match is weak. Some rows mark clone size as missing; the rest say once, few, many or name a class of expanded clone.

j_call v_call d_call clone_size cdr3_nt cdr3_aa
TRBJ2-2 TRBV12-3/TRBV12-4 NA many TGTGCCAGCAGTGCGGGACTCACGAACACCGGGGAGCTGTTTTTT CASSAGLTNTGELFF
TRBJ1-1 TRBV5-6 NA few TGTGCCAGCAGCTTGGCTTCGACAGGCGCGAACACTGAAGCTTTCTTT CASSLASTGANTEAFF
TRBJ2-3 TRBV7-2 NA NA TGTGCCAGCAGCTTCTGGGGTCGGGCAGATACGCAGTATTTT CASSFWGRADTQYF
TRBJ1-5 TRBV27 NA NA TGTGCCAGCAGTTTAAGTCCGTGGATTAGCAATCAGCCCCAGCATTTT CASSLSPWISNQPQHF
TRBJ2-3 TRBV11-2 TRBD2 few TGTGCCAGCAGCTCTTGGGGACTAGCGGGGGGGATAAATACGCAGTATTTT CASSSWGLAGGINTQYF
TRBJ2-3 TRBV20-1 TRBD2 NA TGCAGTGCGTCCACTAGCGGGAGAGCTACAGATACGCAGTATTTT CSASTSGRATDTQYF
TRBJ2-5 TRBV9 TRBD2 many TGTGCCAGCAGCGTAGCGGCGGGGGGGTACGAGACCCAGTACTTC CASSVAAGGYETQYF
TRBJ2-5 TRBV20-1 TRBD2 NA TGCAGTCTAGCGGGGGGGCAGGAGACCCAGTACTTC CSLAGGQETQYF
TRBJ1-4 TRBV24-1 NA few TGTGCCACCAGTGATCCTCGACAGGACGGGGAAAAACTGTTTTTT CATSDPRQDGEKLFF
TRBJ2-1 TRBV14 NA few TGTGCCAGCAGCCAAGATCGCGGGGCCTACAATGAGCAGTTCTTC CASSQDRGAYNEQFF
TRBJ1-2 TRBV4-3 NA NA TGCGCCAGCAGCCAAGACGCCAGAAGCGTCTATGGCTACACCTTC CASSQDARSVYGYTF
TRBJ2-5 TRBV9 NA many TGTGCCAGCAGCCCCGGACTAAACCCGGAGACCCAGTACTTC CASSPGLNPETQYF
TRBJ1-3 TRBV4-2 NA NA TGTGCCAGCAGCCAAGAAGCCGGTCACGACTCTGGAAACACCATATATTTT CASSQEAGHDSGNTIYF
TRBJ2-7 TRBV7-2 NA NA TGTGCCAGCAGCCCGACAGGAGTATCAGTCTACGAGCAGTACTTC CASSPTGVSVYEQYF
TRBJ1-6 TRBV9 NA few TGTGCCAGCAGCGTAGTCGGGCAATCACCCCTCCACTTT CASSVVGQSPLHF
TRBJ2-5 TRBV9 TRBD2 NA TGTGCCAGCAGTGCACCGGGACTAGGATTGGGGACCCAGTACTTC CASSAPGLGLGTQYF
TRBJ1-1 TRBV7-9 NA NA TGTGCCAGCAGCTTATCGCAGGGCTCAACTGAAGCTTTCTTT CASSLSQGSTEAFF
TRBJ1-6 TRBV4-3 NA many TGCGCCAGCAGCCAAGATACGGGCTCCGAGCTTTCCCTCCACTTT CASSQDTGSELSLHF
TRBJ2-3 TRBV27 TRBD2 few TGTGCCAGCAGTATCCTAGCGGGGGGCACAGATACGCAGTATTTT CASSILAGGTDTQYF
TRBJ2-2 TRBV6-6 NA NA TGTGCCAGCAGTTACTCTTCGTTATGGGAGCTGTTTTTT CASSYSSLWELFF
TRBJ2-1 TRBV5-1 NA many TGCGCCAGCAGCTTCAATCATCCCAGGGATGAGCAGTTCTTC CASSFNHPRDEQFF
TRBJ1-2 TRBV20-1 NA NA TGCAGTGCTAGAGATCAGAGGAGTAAGAGACTCCGATATGGCTACACCTTC CSARDQRSKRLRYGYTF
TRBJ1-1 TRBV4-1 TRBD1 few TGCGCCAGCAGCCCTACCCTGACAGGGATCATGAACACTGAAGCTTTCTTT CASSPTLTGIMNTEAFF
TRBJ2-3 TRBV6-6 NA NA TGTGCCAGCAGTTGGCAAGGGTTAGATACGCAGTATTTT CASSWQGLDTQYF
TRBJ2-5 TRBV4-2 NA many TGTGCCAGCAGCCAAGTGGTGCAGGAGACCCAGTACTTC CASSQVVQETQYF
TRBJ2-2 TRBV4-1 NA NA TGCGCCATCAGCCAAGAGCTCGGGTGGGCCGGGGAGCTGTTTTTT CAISQELGWAGELFF
TRBJ1-2 TRBV6-5 TRBD1 NA TGTGCCAGCAGTGTCGGAGGGGGCAGGGGCTACACCTTC CASSVGGGRGYTF
TRBJ2-1 TRBV2 NA few TGTGCCAGCAGTGAGGGGGCGGATGAGCAGTTCTTC CASSEGADEQFF
TRBJ2-7 TRBV7-2 TRBD1 NA TGTGCCAGCAGCTTAGTCCCGGGACAGGGCCCCGTGCAGCAGTACTTC CASSLVPGQGPVQQYF
TRBJ2-1 TRBV4-1 TRBD2 many TGCGCCAGCAGCCAAGATGGAACTAGCGGGGGGGAGGAGCAGTTCTTC CASSQDGTSGGEEQFF
TRBJ2-3 TRBV6-6 TRBD2 NA TGTGCCAGCAGCCAACTAGCGGGGGGGTCAGATACGCAGTATTTT CASSQLAGGSDTQYF
TRBJ2-7 TRBV6-6 NA few TGTGCCAGCAGCGCAGAGGCCAGCTACGAGCAGTACTTC CASSAEASYEQYF
TRBJ2-2 TRBV11-1 NA few TGTGCCAGCAGGGACACCTCCACCGGGACCGGGGAGCTGTTTTTT CASRDTSTGTGELFF
TRBJ2-3 TRBV6-2/TRBV6-3 NA few TGTGCCAGCAGCACTTGGGGGCCCACAGATACGCAGTATTTT CASSTWGPTDTQYF
TRBJ2-3 TRBV5-5 NA NA TGTGCCAGCAGCGGGACTTCGGGGGATACGCAGTATTTT CASSGTSGDTQYF
TRBJ1-2 TRBV5-1 TRBD1 few TGCGCCAGCAGCCAGGGGGGATTTTATGGCTACACCTTC CASSQGGFYGYTF
TRBJ2-3 TRBV15 NA NA TGTGCCACCAGCACCGGGCCTCCTCGCACAGATACGCAGTATTTT CATSTGPPRTDTQYF
TRBJ1-3 TRBV4-1 NA NA TGCGCCAGCAGCCAAGATGGGCGGGCAGGCGGAAACACCATATATTTT CASSQDGRAGGNTIYF
TRBJ2-1 TRBV4-3 TRBD2 NA TGCGCCAGCAGCCAAGAATTAGCGGGGGCCTTCAATGAGCAGTTCTTC CASSQELAGAFNEQFF
TRBJ2-2 TRBV5-1 TRBD1 NA TGCGCCAGCAGCCCACAGGGGGCGATCAACACCGGGGAGCTGTTTTTT CASSPQGAINTGELFF
TRBJ1-5 TRBV5-1 TRBD1 NA TGCGCCAGCAGCTTGGGAGACAGGGCGGGTCAGCCCCAGCATTTT CASSLGDRAGQPQHF
TRBJ2-2 TRBV13 NA NA TGTGCCAGCAGCTTAGGTTGGTTAGGAGGATCGGCTGGGGAGCTGTTTTTT CASSLGWLGGSAGELFF
TRBJ2-7 TRBV6-1 TRBD2 few TGTGCCAGCATTCGGGCGGGGGGCTACGAGCAGTACTTC CASIRAGGYEQYF
TRBJ2-3 TRBV3-1 NA NA TGTGCCAGCAGCCAAGAAAACCTAAAGGTAGATACGCAGTATTTT CASSQENLKVDTQYF
TRBJ2-7 TRBV4-1 TRBD2 NA TGCGCCAGCAGCCAAGTGACCCTTGGACTAGCGGGGGTGGAGCAGTACTTC CASSQVTLGLAGVEQYF
TRBJ1-2 TRBV7-9 TRBD1 NA TGTGCCAGCAGCTTAGCGGGACAGGGTGAGAAGTATGGCTACACCTTC CASSLAGQGEKYGYTF
TRBJ1-2 TRBV6-5 NA NA TGTGCCAGCAGCCTAAGGCCCACCAGGGTAGGCTACACCTTC CASSLRPTRVGYTF
TRBJ1-3 TRBV5-1 TRBD1 few TGCGCCAGCGGACAGGCGAGCTCTGGAAACACCATATATTTT CASGQASSGNTIYF
TRBJ1-5 TRBV7-9 NA few TGTGCCAGCAGCTTTGGGACTCTCAATCAGCCCCAGCATTTT CASSFGTLNQPQHF
TRBJ2-2 TRBV18 NA NA TGTGCCAGCTCACCATGGACAGAGGAAACCACCGGGGAGCTGTTTTTT CASSPWTEETTGELFF
TRBJ2-3 TRBV19 TRBD2 NA TGTGCCAGTAGTCCCCGGGCGGGGGGTCGAACAGATACGCAGTATTTT CASSPRAGGRTDTQYF
TRBJ2-3 TRBV20-1 TRBD1 few TGCAGTGCTAGGGGGACAGACACAGATACGCAGTATTTT CSARGTDTDTQYF